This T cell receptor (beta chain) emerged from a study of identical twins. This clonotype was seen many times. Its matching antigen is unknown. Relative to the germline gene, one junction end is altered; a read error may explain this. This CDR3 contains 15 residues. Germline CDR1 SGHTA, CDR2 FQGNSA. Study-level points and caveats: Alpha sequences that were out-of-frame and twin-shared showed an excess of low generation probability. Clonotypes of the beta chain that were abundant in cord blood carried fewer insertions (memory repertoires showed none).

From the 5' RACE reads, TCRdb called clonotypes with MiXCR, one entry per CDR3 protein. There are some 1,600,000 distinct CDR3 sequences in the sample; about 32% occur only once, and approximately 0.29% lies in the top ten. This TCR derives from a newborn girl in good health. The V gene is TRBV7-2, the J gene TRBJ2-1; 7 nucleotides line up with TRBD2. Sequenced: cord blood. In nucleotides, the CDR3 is TGTGCCAGCAGTTTAGGACTAGGCTCCTACAATGAGCAGTTCTTC. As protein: CASSLGLGSYNEQFF.